The clone carrying this T cell receptor (beta chain) was seen a handful of times. These data come from a study of blood T cell repertoires in COVID-19. Turning to the study itself: Samples came from the United States, Italy and Spain, spanning acute and convalescent COVID-19.

Method: immunoSEQ multiplex PCR; TCRdb's copy keeps in-frame clones and lacks some. The sample contains approximately 350,000 clones, roughly 90% of which appear only once. The CDR3 length is 17 residues. V gave up 3 bases and J gave up 0 bases; unmatched junction bases: 6. Germline V gives CDR1 SGHDT, CDR2 YYEEEE. The origin of this receptor is a woman between 65 and 79 years old with COVID-19, enrolled during active disease. Sequenced sample: peripheral blood. The rearrangement links TRBV5-6 to TRBJ2-4; 10 bases match TRBD1. CDR3 amino acids: CASSSLTGGLAKNIQYF. CDR3 DNA sequence: TGTGCCAGCAGCTCCTTGACAGGGGGCTTAGCCAAAAACATTCAGTACTTC.